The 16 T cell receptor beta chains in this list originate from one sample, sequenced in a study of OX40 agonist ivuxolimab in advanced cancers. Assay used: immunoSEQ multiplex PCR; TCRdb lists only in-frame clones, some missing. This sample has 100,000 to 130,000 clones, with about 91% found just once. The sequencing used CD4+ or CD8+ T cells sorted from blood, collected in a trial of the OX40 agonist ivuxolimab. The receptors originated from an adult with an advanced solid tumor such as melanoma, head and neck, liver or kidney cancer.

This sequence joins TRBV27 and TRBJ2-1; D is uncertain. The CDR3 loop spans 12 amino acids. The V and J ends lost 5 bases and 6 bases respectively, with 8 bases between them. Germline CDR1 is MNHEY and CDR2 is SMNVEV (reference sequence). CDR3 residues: CASSPTVNEQFF. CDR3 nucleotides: TGTGCCAGCAGTCCTACGGTCAATGAGCAGTTCTTC.

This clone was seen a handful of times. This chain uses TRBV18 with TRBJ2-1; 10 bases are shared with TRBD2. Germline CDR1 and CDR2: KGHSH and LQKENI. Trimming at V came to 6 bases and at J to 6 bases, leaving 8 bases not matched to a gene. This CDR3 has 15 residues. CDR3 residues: CASSLGLAASNEQFF. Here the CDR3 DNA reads TGTGCCAGCTCGCTTGGACTAGCGGCCTCCAATGAGCAGTTCTTC.

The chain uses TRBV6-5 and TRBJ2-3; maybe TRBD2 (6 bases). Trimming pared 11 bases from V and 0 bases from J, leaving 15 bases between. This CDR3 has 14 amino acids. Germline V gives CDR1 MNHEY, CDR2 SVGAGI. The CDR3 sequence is CAGGGERSTDTQYF. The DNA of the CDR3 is TGTGCCGGGGGAGGCGAGCGCAGCACAGATACGCAGTATTTT.

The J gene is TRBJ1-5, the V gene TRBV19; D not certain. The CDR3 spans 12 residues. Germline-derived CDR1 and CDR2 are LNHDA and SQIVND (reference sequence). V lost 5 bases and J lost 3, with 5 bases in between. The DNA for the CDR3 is TGTGCCAGTAGTCCGTTCAATCAGCCCCAGCATTTT. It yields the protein CASSPFNQPQHF.

The CDR3 is CASSSELGPYNEQFF. The CDR3 bases are TGTGCCAGCAGCTCCGAGTTGGGACCCTACAATGAGCAGTTCTTC. V and J are TRBV11-2 and TRBJ2-1; perhaps D is TRBD1 or TRBD2 (5 bases each). The CDR3 is 15 amino acids. Trimming removed 4 bases from V and 2 bases from J, with 12 bases in between. CDR1 is SGHAT and CDR2 is FQNNGV in the germline V gene. Together with reference TRBV11-2 and TRBJ2-1, the CDR3 gives the full variable domain: EAGVAQSPRYKIIEKRQSVAFWCNPISGHATLYWYQQILGQGPKLLIQFQNNGVVDDSQLPKDRFSAERLKGVDSTLKIQPAKLEDSAVYLCASSSELGPYNEQFFGPGTRLTVL.

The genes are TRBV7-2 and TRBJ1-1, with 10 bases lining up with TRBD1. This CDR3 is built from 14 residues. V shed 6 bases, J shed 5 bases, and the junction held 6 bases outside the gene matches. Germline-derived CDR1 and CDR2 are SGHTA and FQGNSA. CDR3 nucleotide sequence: TGTGCCAGCAGACGACAGGGGGCAGGGACTGAAGCTTTCTTT. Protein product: CASRRQGAGTEAFF.

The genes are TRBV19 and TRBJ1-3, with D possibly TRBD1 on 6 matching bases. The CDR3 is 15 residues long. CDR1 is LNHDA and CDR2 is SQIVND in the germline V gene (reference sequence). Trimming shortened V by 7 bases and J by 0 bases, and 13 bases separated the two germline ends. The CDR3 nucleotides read TGTGCCAGTAAGGAACAGGGATTCTCTGGAAACACCATATATTTT. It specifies CASKEQGFSGNTIYF.

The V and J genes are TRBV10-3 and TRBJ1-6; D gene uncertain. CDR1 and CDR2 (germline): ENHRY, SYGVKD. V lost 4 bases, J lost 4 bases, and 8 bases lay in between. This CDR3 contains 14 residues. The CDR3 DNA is TGTGCCATCAGTGGGGGAACATATAATTCACCCCTCCACTTT. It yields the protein CAISGGTYNSPLHF.

CDR3 region: CASSVDPLGEGTPDTQYF. CDR3 sequence (DNA): TGTGCCAGCAGCGTAGACCCGCTGGGGGAGGGCACCCCAGATACGCAGTATTTT. This chain joins TRBV9 and TRBJ2-3; 7 bases fit TRBD2. V dropped 0 bases and J dropped 4; count of bases not matched to a gene: 14. This CDR3 region has 18 residues. Per germline, CDR1 SGDLS and CDR2 YYNGEE. Full variable domain (remainder filled in from reference TRBV9 and TRBJ2-3): DSGVTQTPKHLITATGQRVTLRCSPRSGDLSVYWYQQSLDQGLQFLIQYYNGEERAKGNILERFSAQQFPDLHSELNLSSLELGDSALYFCASSVDPLGEGTPDTQYFGPGTRLTVL.

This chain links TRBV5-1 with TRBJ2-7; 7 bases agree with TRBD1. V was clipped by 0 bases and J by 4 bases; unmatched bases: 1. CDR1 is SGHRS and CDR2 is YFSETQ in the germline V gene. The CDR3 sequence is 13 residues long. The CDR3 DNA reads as TGCGCCAGCAGCTTGGACAGGGGTTACGAGCAGTACTTC. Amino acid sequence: CASSLDRGYEQYF.

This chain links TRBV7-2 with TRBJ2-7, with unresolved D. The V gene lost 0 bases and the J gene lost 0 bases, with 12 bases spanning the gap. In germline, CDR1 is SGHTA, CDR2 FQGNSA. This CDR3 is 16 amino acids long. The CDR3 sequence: CASSLAAARNSYEQYF. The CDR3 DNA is TGTGCCAGCAGCTTAGCGGCAGCTCGAAACTCCTACGAGCAGTACTTC. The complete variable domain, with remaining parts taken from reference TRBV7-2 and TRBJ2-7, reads GAGVSQSPSNKVTEKGKDVELRCDPISGHTALYWYRQSLGQGLEFLIYFQGNSAPDKSGLPSDRFSAERTGGSVSTLTIQRTQQEDSAVYLCASSLAAARNSYEQYFGPGTRLTVT.

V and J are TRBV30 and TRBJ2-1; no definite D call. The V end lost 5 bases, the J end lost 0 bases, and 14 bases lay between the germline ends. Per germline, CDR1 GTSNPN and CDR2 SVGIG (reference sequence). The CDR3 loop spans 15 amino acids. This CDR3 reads CAWYRPSFSYNEQFF. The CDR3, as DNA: TGTGCCTGGTACCGACCCTCTTTCTCCTACAATGAGCAGTTCTTC.

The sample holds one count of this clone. For the CDR3, the DNA is TGTGCCAGCAGCTTAGCTGCTAGCGGGACACAAGAGACCCAGTACTTC. It codes for CASSLAASGTQETQYF. The genes are TRBV11-1 and TRBJ2-5, with TRBD2 matching 9 bases. Germline CDR1 and CDR2: SGHAT and FQDESV (reference sequence). V trimming: 0 bases; J trimming: 2 bases; junction bases outside the gene matches: 4. The CDR3 is 16 amino acids.

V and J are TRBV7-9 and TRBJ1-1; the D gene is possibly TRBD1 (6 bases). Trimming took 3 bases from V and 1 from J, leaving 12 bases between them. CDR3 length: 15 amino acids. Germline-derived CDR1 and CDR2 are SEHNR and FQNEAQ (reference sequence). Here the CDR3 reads CASSFRTVGNTEAFF. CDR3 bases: TGTGCCAGCAGCTTCCGGACAGTGGGGAACACTGAAGCTTTCTTT.

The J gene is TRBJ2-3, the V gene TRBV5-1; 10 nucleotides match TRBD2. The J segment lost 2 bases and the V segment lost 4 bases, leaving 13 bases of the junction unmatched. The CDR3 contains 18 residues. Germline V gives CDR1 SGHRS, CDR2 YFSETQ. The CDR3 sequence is CASSLSSGSTSHTDTQYF. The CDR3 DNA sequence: TGCGCCAGCAGCCTATCTAGCGGGAGCACCTCTCACACAGATACGCAGTATTTT.

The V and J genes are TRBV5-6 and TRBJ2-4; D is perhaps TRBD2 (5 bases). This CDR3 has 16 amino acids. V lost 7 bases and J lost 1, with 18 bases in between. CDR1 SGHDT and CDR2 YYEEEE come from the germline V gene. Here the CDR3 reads CASLGGGGDAKNIQYF. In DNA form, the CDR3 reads TGTGCCAGCCTAGGAGGCGGAGGCGATGCCAAAAACATTCAGTACTTC.